Shown below are 23 T cell receptor beta chains from a single sample sequenced in a study of control samples from healthy donors and cancer patients. TCRdb keeps only in-frame clones here, not all; method: immunoSEQ multiplex PCR. The repertoire holds just under 150,000 clones, with about nine tenths as singletons. The sample consisted of blood. Source of these receptors: a man younger than 45 in good health.

This chain links TRBV6-5 with TRBJ2-3; perhaps TRBD1 as D (6 bases). CDR1 MNHEY and CDR2 SVGAGI come from the germline V gene. CDR3 length: 13 residues. V gave up 7 bases and J gave up 8 bases, with 16 bases separating them. CDR3 amino acids: CASTTVGGSTQYF. The CDR3 DNA follows: TGTGCCAGCACCACGGTAGGGGGATCTACGCAGTATTTT.

This sequence joins TRBV7-9 and TRBJ1-4; no clear D gene. V was clipped by 6 bases and J by 8 bases, with 10 bases between them. Germline lookup yields CDR1 SEHNR and CDR2 FQNEAQ (reference sequence). There are 12 residues in the CDR3. DNA of the CDR3: TGTGCCAGCAGTCCCGGACGCGAAAAACTGTTTTTT. This gives the protein CASSPGREKLFF.

V is TRBV9 and J is TRBJ1-4; no clear D gene. Germline V gene lookup returns CDR1 SGDLS and CDR2 YYNGEE. This CDR3 contains 13 residues. V was trimmed by 0 bases and J by 3 bases, leaving 3 bases between them. The CDR3 loop is CASSVEPNEKLFF. Here the CDR3 DNA reads TGTGCCAGCAGCGTAGAACCTAATGAAAAACTGTTTTTT.

This CDR3 is CASSLAGQGAEKLFF. The CDR3, as DNA: TGTGCCAGCAGCTTGGCCGGACAGGGGGCTGAAAAACTGTTTTTT. This chain uses TRBV5-6 with TRBJ1-4; the match to TRBD1 covers 11 bases. The germline gives CDR1 SGHDT, CDR2 YYEEEE. The CDR3 consists of 15 residues. V lost 0 bases to trimming and J lost 7 bases; unmatched junction nucleotides: 2.

The rearrangement uses TRBV30 and TRBJ1-5; D may be TRBD1 (5 bases). V dropped 3 bases and J dropped 4 bases, with 10 bases sitting between them. Germline assignment: CDR1 GTSNPN and CDR2 SVGIG (reference sequence). This CDR3 has 13 residues. The CDR3 region has the DNA TGTGCCTGGAGCACGCAGGGAAATCAGCCCCAGCATTTT. This codes for CAWSTQGNQPQHF.

The V and J genes are TRBV5-1 and TRBJ1-6; D is ambiguous. Trimming took off 0 bases at V and 10 bases at J, with 17 bases between the two ends. Germline lookup yields CDR1 SGHRS and CDR2 YFSETQ. The CDR3 runs to 16 residues. CDR3 amino acids: CASSLDPPRTTSPLHF. The CDR3 DNA is TGCGCCAGCAGCTTGGACCCTCCTAGGACGACATCACCCCTCCACTTT.

The CDR3 DNA sequence: TGCAGCGTTACTCCGGACGACAGGGGCTATGAGCAGTTCTTC. Protein: CSVTPDDRGYEQFF. This rearrangement joins TRBV29-1 to TRBJ2-1, with 8 bases fitting TRBD1. This CDR3 is 14 amino acids long. With 5 bases clipped from V and 8 bases from J, the junction kept 11 bases outside the gene matches. The germline V gene encodes CDR1 SQVTM and CDR2 ANQGSEA.

The V and J genes are TRBV29-1 and TRBJ1-4, with D perhaps matching TRBD1 (5 bases). The V end lost 0 bases, the J end lost 8 bases, and 16 bases lay between the germline ends. Germline V gene data show CDR1 as SQVTM and CDR2 as ANQGSEA. CDR3 size: 15 residues. CDR3 region: CSVEDRRAGTEKLFF. The CDR3 DNA reads as TGCAGCGTTGAAGATCGGAGGGCAGGGACCGAAAAACTGTTTTTT. Full variable domain (outside the CDR3, taken from reference TRBV29-1 and TRBJ1-4): SAVISQKPSRDICQRGTSLTIQCQVDSQVTMMFWYRQQPGQSLTLIATANQGSEATYESGFVIDKFPISRPNLTFSTLTVSNMSPEDSSIYLCSVEDRRAGTEKLFFGSGTQLSVL.

V usage is TRBV5-3 and J usage is TRBJ1-4; 8 bases fit TRBD1. TRBV5-3 is classed as an ORF, of uncertain function. With V trimmed by 2 bases and J by 4 bases, 19 bases remained unmatched. CDR3 length: 20 residues. The CDR3 loop is CARSLYYGRGPQRGNEKLFF. CDR3 bases: TGTGCCAGAAGCTTATATTACGGCAGGGGGCCCCAAAGGGGTAATGAAAAACTGTTTTTT.

J is TRBJ1-1 and V is TRBV2; TRBD1 is a possible D gene (5 bases). This CDR3 spans 13 amino acids. V was cut by 4 bases and J by 2 bases, with 8 bases left in between. Germline values: CDR1 SNHLY, CDR2 FYNNEI. DNA for the CDR3: TGTGCCAGCAGTGGGGGACCTAACACTGAAGCTTTCTTT. It translates to CASSGGPNTEAFF.

The CDR3 DNA follows: TGTGCCAGCCGAATCGACACGAGCTCCTACAATGAGCAGTTCTTC. It is translated as CASRIDTSSYNEQFF. The gene calls are TRBV4-2 and TRBJ2-1; D remains ambiguous. The CDR3 is made up of 15 amino acids. The V and J ends lost 8 bases and 0 bases respectively, with 14 bases between them. Germline assignment: CDR1 LGHNA and CDR2 YNFKEQ.

V is TRBV10-2 and J is TRBJ2-7; TRBD2 might be the D (6 bases). Germline V gene lookup returns CDR1 WSHSY and CDR2 SAAADI. Trimming removed 7 bases at V and 1 base at J, with 14 bases between. This CDR3 spans 14 amino acids. The CDR3 spells CASKVGGPSYEQYF. The CDR3 region has the DNA TGCGCCAGCAAGGTGGGGGGTCCTTCCTACGAGCAGTACTTC.

The J gene is TRBJ2-7, the V gene TRBV20-1; D perhaps matches TRBD1 (5 bases). Germline CDR1 is DFQATT and CDR2 is SNEGSKA (reference sequence). CDR3 length: 11 amino acids. The V and J ends lost 6 bases and 6 bases respectively, with 12 bases between them. In nucleotides, the CDR3 is TGCAGTGCCATACGACAGCCCGAGCAGTACTTC. This gives the protein CSAIRQPEQYF.

The chain carries TRBV11-2 and TRBJ2-1; a possible D gene is TRBD1 (6 bases). V was shortened by 1 base and J by 12 bases, with 16 bases between the two germline ends. Germline lookup yields CDR1 SGHAT and CDR2 FQNNGV. This CDR3 spans 14 amino acids. The CDR3 loop is CASSLGQVTVSQFF. The CDR3 region has the DNA TGTGCCAGCAGCTTAGGACAGGTAACGGTGTCGCAGTTCTTC.

V gene TRBV30 combines with J gene TRBJ1-6; D is perhaps TRBD1 (5 bases). Germline CDR1 GTSNPN, CDR2 SVGIG (reference sequence). V was trimmed by 4 bases and J by 7 bases, leaving 14 bases between them. The CDR3 covers 14 residues. The DNA of the CDR3 is TGTGCCTGGAATCAGGGTGGTGGGAATTCACCCCTCCACTTT. Translating it yields CAWNQGGGNSPLHF. The full variable domain, its missing parts supplied by reference TRBV30 and TRBJ1-6, is SQTIHQWPATLVQPVGSPLSLECTVEGTSNPNLYWYRQAAGRGLQLLFYSVGIGQISSEVPQNLSASRPQDRQFILSSKKLLLSDSGFYLCAWNQGGGNSPLHFGNGTRLTVT.

V and J are TRBV11-2 and TRBJ1-2; tentatively, D is TRBD1 (5 bases). V was trimmed by 1 base and J by 7 bases, leaving 13 bases between them. The CDR3 extends over 14 amino acids. The germline gives CDR1 SGHAT, CDR2 FQNNGV. CDR3 loop: CASSLGGRDLGYTF. In DNA form, the CDR3 reads TGTGCCAGCAGCTTAGGAGGCAGGGATCTTGGCTACACCTTC.

The chain carries TRBV7-8 and TRBJ1-1; 9 bases are shared with TRBD1. Germline CDR1 reads SGHVS; CDR2 reads FQNEAQ. This CDR3 comprises 15 residues. The V gene end was trimmed by 1 base and the J gene end by 1 base; junction bases not matched to a gene: 1. Written as DNA, the CDR3 is TGTGCCAGCAGCTTAGGGGGACAGGGGAACACTGAAGCTTTCTTT. The encoded protein is CASSLGGQGNTEAFF.

This CDR3 reads CASSLPRGRTTEAFF. The CDR3 DNA sequence: TGTGCCAGCAGTTTACCCAGGGGGCGAACCACTGAAGCTTTCTTT. The chain uses TRBV28 and TRBJ1-1, with 8 bases fitting TRBD1. The germline V gene encodes CDR1 MDHEN and CDR2 SYDVKM. Trimming removed 2 bases from V and 4 bases from J; junction bases left unmatched: 6. The CDR3 is 15 amino acids.

This sequence joins TRBV9 and TRBJ2-1; D is unclear. The CDR3 consists of 14 residues. Trimming stripped 3 bases from V and 4 bases from J, with 11 bases between. In germline, CDR1 is SGDLS, CDR2 YYNGEE. This chain's CDR3 is CASSADGGYNEQFF. The CDR3 bases are TGTGCCAGCAGCGCCGACGGTGGGTACAATGAGCAGTTCTTC.

This rearrangement joins TRBV9 to TRBJ2-1; TRBD2 matches 8 bases. V shed 2 bases, J shed 8 bases, and the junction held 15 bases outside the gene matches. The germline V gene encodes CDR1 SGDLS and CDR2 YYNGEE. This CDR3 has 17 amino acids. The CDR3 nucleotides read TGTGCCAGCAGCGTGATCAGCGGGGGCCAAAAGGGGGATGAGCAGTTCTTC. Amino acids: CASSVISGGQKGDEQFF.

The chain recombines TRBV15 with TRBJ2-3, with 9 nucleotides matching TRBD1. Germline V gene sequence: CDR1 LNHNV, CDR2 YYDKDF (reference sequence). The length of the CDR3 is 15 residues. The V gene end was trimmed by 5 bases and the J gene end by 5 bases; junction bases not matched to a gene: 8. The CDR3 protein is CATSVTGTGLDTQYF. CDR3 DNA sequence: TGTGCCACCAGCGTAACCGGGACAGGGTTAGATACGCAGTATTTT.

The V and J genes are TRBV24-1 and TRBJ2-5, with D perhaps TRBD1 or TRBD2 (7 bases each). The CDR3 is 15 residues long. CDR1 and CDR2 (germline): KGHDR, SFDVKD. The ends were cut back, 5 bases at V and 5 bases at J, with 17 bases in the middle. Here the CDR3 DNA reads TGTGCCACCAGTGCCCCCAGGGGGGGCTCTGAGACCCAGTACTTC. As protein: CATSAPRGGSETQYF.

The chain uses TRBV30 and TRBJ2-4; the D gene is possibly TRBD1 (6 bases). The CDR3 consists of 17 residues. CDR1 and CDR2 (germline): GTSNPN, SVGIG (reference sequence). Trimming cost V 0 bases and J 6 bases, with 21 bases left between them. CDR3 in amino acids: CAWSVSLPGTTPNIQYF. The CDR3 nucleotides read TGTGCCTGGAGTGTAAGCCTACCAGGGACAACCCCAAACATTCAGTACTTC.